This is a list of T cell receptor beta chains from one sample in a study of CD8+ T cells in alopecia areata. Profiled with immunoSEQ multiplex PCR; TCRdb holds only in-frame clones, not every one. The sample carries over 95,000 clones, roughly 56% recorded once. Sample: CD4+ T cells sorted from blood, taken at week 24, from a patient treated with tofacitinib. These receptors all come from a human donor with alopecia areata. Both conserved end residues are part of each CDR3. Size tells how often a clone was seen (once, few, many) or the class of an expanded clone, and some rows leave it out.

abundance: once; j_gene: TRBJ2-5; v_gene: TRBV4-1; CDR3aa: CASSQEQQRGPQETQYF
abundance: once; j_gene: TRBJ2-5; v_gene: TRBV30; CDR3aa: CAWGLAKSETQYF
abundance: NA; j_gene: TRBJ2-5; v_gene: TRBV10-3; CDR3aa: CAISESGGVQETQYF
abundance: NA; j_gene: TRBJ1-5; v_gene: TRBV30; CDR3aa: CAWSIPVGPQHF
abundance: NA; j_gene: TRBJ1-2; v_gene: TRBV30; CDR3aa: CAWSVTLAASHGYTF
abundance: NA; j_gene: TRBJ1-5; v_gene: TRBV30; CDR3aa: CAWSQSGTPLSQHF
abundance: NA; j_gene: TRBJ1-2; v_gene: TRBV5-6; CDR3aa: CASTFRGGDYGYTF
abundance: NA; j_gene: TRBJ1-6; v_gene: TRBV30; CDR3aa: CAWSEFGRAHDSPLHF
abundance: NA; j_gene: TRBJ2-2; v_gene: TRBV4-3; CDR3aa: CASSQDEGVSGELFF
abundance: NA; j_gene: TRBJ1-2; v_gene: TRBV18; CDR3aa: CASSPDRNYGYTF
abundance: few; j_gene: TRBJ1-2; v_gene: TRBV4-1; CDR3aa: CASSQGQGPNYGYTF
abundance: NA; j_gene: TRBJ2-3; v_gene: TRBV7-9; CDR3aa: CASSSRQGTWGTDTQYF
abundance: few; j_gene: TRBJ2-3; v_gene: TRBV13; CDR3aa: CASSETSGADTQYF
abundance: NA; j_gene: TRBJ2-2; v_gene: TRBV29-1; CDR3aa: CSARPRNTGELFF
abundance: few; j_gene: TRBJ1-2; v_gene: TRBV10-3; CDR3aa: CAISERDRGARNYGYTF
abundance: NA; j_gene: TRBJ1-3; v_gene: TRBV29-1; CDR3aa: CSVEVASGNTIYF
abundance: NA; j_gene: TRBJ1-6; v_gene: TRBV7-9; CDR3aa: CASSSGIKNRPLHF
abundance: NA; j_gene: TRBJ2-5; v_gene: TRBV6-6; CDR3aa: CASSYVQTGRRETQYF
abundance: NA; j_gene: TRBJ2-5; v_gene: TRBV5-1; CDR3aa: CASSFSTSGGQETQYF
abundance: NA; j_gene: TRBJ2-3; v_gene: TRBV7-9; CDR3aa: CASLVGSDTQYF
abundance: NA; j_gene: TRBJ2-3; v_gene: TRBV25-1; CDR3aa: CASSATQRLTQYF
abundance: NA; j_gene: TRBJ1-1; v_gene: TRBV4-1; CDR3aa: CASSQVTGQGGRYTEAFF
abundance: NA; j_gene: TRBJ2-6; v_gene: TRBV25-1; CDR3aa: CASTVTGANVLTF
abundance: NA; j_gene: TRBJ2-7; v_gene: TRBV6-6; CDR3aa: CASSPRTPVYEQYF
abundance: NA; j_gene: TRBJ2-3; v_gene: TRBV18; CDR3aa: CASSPRSNGGTDTQYF
abundance: once; j_gene: TRBJ2-2; v_gene: TRBV5-4; CDR3aa: CASSSRQTNTGELFF
abundance: NA; j_gene: TRBJ1-6; v_gene: TRBV30; CDR3aa: CAWSVSLGSPLHF
abundance: NA; j_gene: TRBJ2-5; v_gene: TRBV4-2; CDR3aa: CASSQGSSGGQQETQYF
abundance: once; j_gene: TRBJ1-2; v_gene: TRBV27; CDR3aa: CASSLNHGYTF
abundance: few; j_gene: TRBJ1-6; v_gene: TRBV29-1; CDR3aa: CSVEINTDSPLHF
abundance: once; j_gene: TRBJ2-7; v_gene: TRBV7-2; CDR3aa: CASSLAGSSSYEQYF
abundance: NA; j_gene: TRBJ2-5; v_gene: TRBV11-2; CDR3aa: CASSLVLQETQYF
abundance: NA; j_gene: TRBJ2-5; v_gene: TRBV18; CDR3aa: CASSPIRSQETQYF
abundance: NA; j_gene: TRBJ1-2; v_gene: TRBV11-2; CDR3aa: CASSLGQGVGYTF
abundance: NA; j_gene: TRBJ2-7; v_gene: TRBV7-2; CDR3aa: CASSLRGLQGYEQYF
abundance: NA; j_gene: TRBJ2-1; v_gene: TRBV11-3; CDR3aa: CASSLILAAYNEQFF
abundance: NA; j_gene: TRBJ1-4; v_gene: TRBV4-1; CDR3aa: CASSQDEGPAKLFF
abundance: NA; j_gene: TRBJ1-2; v_gene: TRBV30; CDR3aa: CAWREWGKGGYTF
abundance: NA; j_gene: TRBJ1-1; v_gene: TRBV29-1; CDR3aa: CSVPSREGGTEAFF
abundance: NA; j_gene: TRBJ2-3; v_gene: TRBV10-3; CDR3aa: CAIRQGAGGDTQYF